This is a list of T cell receptor beta chains from one sample in a study of beta chain features in type 1 diabetes. Sequencing was performed with immunoSEQ multiplex PCR; in TCRdb, only in-frame clones are kept and a portion is missing. The profile shows under 300,000 clones, about 24% of them singletons. Sequencing was carried out using naive CD4+ T cells from blood. The receptor source for this set is a woman in her 30s with type 1 diabetes. The CDR3 runs from the conserved cysteine through the conserved F or W. D genes are given only for firm matches. Clone size appears in some rows only: once, few, many, or a class for an expanded clone.

clone_size d_call j_call v_call cdr3_nt cdr3_aa
- - TRBJ2-1 TRBV29-1 TGCAGCGTTCGCCCCCAAATAGTCCACGAGCAGTTCTTC CSVRPQIVHEQFF
- TRBD1 TRBJ1-1 TRBV6-5 TGTGCCAGCAGTACCAACAGGGGTGAAGCTTTCTTT CASSTNRGEAFF
- - TRBJ1-1 TRBV30 TGTGCCTGGAGTAATCAACTTGCCTCGAACACTGAAGCTTTCTTT CAWSNQLASNTEAFF
- TRBD2 TRBJ2-7 TRBV5-6 TGTGCCAGCAGCTCTAGCGGGATTACAGGCGAGCAGTACTTC CASSSSGITGEQYF
- - TRBJ2-2 TRBV7-2 TGTGCCAGCAGCTTCGGTTTAGCGGTTACCGGGGAGCTGTTTTTT CASSFGLAVTGELFF
- TRBD2 TRBJ2-7 TRBV14 TGTGCCAGCAGACCCGCTAGCGGAAGCTACGAGCAGTACTTC CASRPASGSYEQYF
few - TRBJ2-1 TRBV5-1 TGCGCCAGCAGCGGGGGACTTTCCAATGAGCAGTTCTTC CASSGGLSNEQFF
few TRBD2 TRBJ2-7 TRBV28 TGTGCCAGCAGCCCCGGGACTAGCGGGAGCTACGAGCAGTACTTC CASSPGTSGSYEQYF
few - TRBJ1-2 TRBV6-5 TGTGCCAGCAGTAACGGACTGACTACTAACTATGGCTACACCTTC CASSNGLTTNYGYTF
few TRBD1 TRBJ2-3 TRBV7-9 TGTGCCAGCAGTCGGGACAGGGGAGTTTCAGATACGCAGTATTTT CASSRDRGVSDTQYF
- TRBD2 TRBJ2-3 TRBV6-1 TGTGCCAGCAGCAAAGCGGGAGGAGGCACAGATACGCAGTATTTT CASSKAGGGTDTQYF
- TRBD2 TRBJ2-1 TRBV5-5 TGTGCCAGCAGCGGGGGGAGGGATGGCAATGAGCAGTTCTTC CASSGGRDGNEQFF
few - TRBJ2-3 TRBV27 TGTGCCAGCAGTTCCTACACAGATACGCAGTATTTT CASSSYTDTQYF
- - TRBJ1-1 TRBV7-3 TGTGCCAGCAGCTCGGGAGACGGCACTGAAGCTTTCTTT CASSSGDGTEAFF
- - TRBJ2-3 TRBV5-1 TGCGCCAGCAGCTCATTGGCATCTGGCACAGATACGCAGTATTTT CASSSLASGTDTQYF
few - TRBJ2-2 TRBV19 TGTGCCAGTAGGATCGAGGCAGCCGGGGAGCTGTTTTTT CASRIEAAGELFF
- - TRBJ2-5 TRBV5-4 TGTGCCAGCAGCTTGTTTCGGGGTTCAGAGACCCAGTACTTC CASSLFRGSETQYF
- - TRBJ1-2 TRBV6-1 TGTGCCAGCAGAAGCGGACAGACTAACTATGGCTACACCTTC CASRSGQTNYGYTF
- - TRBJ2-7 TRBV6-6 TGTGCCAGCAGTTACAGGAGCTGCTCCTACGAGCAGTACTTC CASSYRSCSYEQYF
- TRBD2 TRBJ2-1 TRBV5-4 TGTGCCAGCAGCGTTGGACTAGCGGGGCAAGGGGATGAGCAGTTCTTC CASSVGLAGQGDEQFF
few TRBD1 TRBJ2-3 TRBV5-1 TGCGCCAGCAGCCGGGACAGGGTCACAGATACGCAGTATTTT CASSRDRVTDTQYF
- - TRBJ1-1 TRBV18 TGTGCCAGCTCACAATCATTAACAAGAAACACTGAAGCTTTCTTT CASSQSLTRNTEAFF
few - TRBJ2-6 TRBV30 TGTGCCTGGAGTGAGGGGTATGGCAACGTCCTGACTTTC CAWSEGYGNVLTF
few TRBD1 TRBJ2-3 TRBV7-3 TGTGCCAGCAGCTCCGGGACAGGCACTAGCACAGATACGCAGTATTTT CASSSGTGTSTDTQYF
few TRBD1 TRBJ1-1 TRBV9 TGTGCCAGCAGCGTTCGACAGGGAGGAACTGAAGCTTTCTTT CASSVRQGGTEAFF
- TRBD1 TRBJ1-4 TRBV27 TGTGCCAGCAGTACGACAGGGGTTGGTGAAAAACTGTTTTTT CASSTTGVGEKLFF
few TRBD1 TRBJ2-2 TRBV28 TGTGCCAGCAGGGGACAGGGGGCCACCGGGGAGCTGTTTTTT CASRGQGATGELFF
few TRBD1 TRBJ2-5 TRBV7-6 TGTGCCAGCAGCTTGGGACAGTGGCGGACCCAGTACTTC CASSLGQWRTQYF
- - TRBJ2-3 TRBV16 TGTGCCAGCAGCCAACAGGGGGGACCCAGCACAGATACGCAGTATTTT CASSQQGGPSTDTQYF
- - TRBJ2-7 TRBV9 TGTGCCAGCAGCGTAGGACCGGGGGTCTACGAGCAGTACTTC CASSVGPGVYEQYF
- - TRBJ2-5 TRBV7-3 TGTGCCAGCAGCTTGGAGTTAGCTGCACAAGAGACCCAGTACTTC CASSLELAAQETQYF
once TRBD2 TRBJ2-5 TRBV4-2 TGTTTTAAGCGGGAGGCCTGGGAGACCCAGTACTTC CFKREAWETQYF
few TRBD2 TRBJ2-1 TRBV27 TGTGCCAGCAGTTTAAGGGGCGGGAGGCTCTACAATGAGCAGTTCTTC CASSLRGGRLYNEQFF
- - TRBJ1-2 TRBV29-1 TGCAGCGTTGCTGGGCTTTACTATGGCTACACCTTC CSVAGLYYGYTF
- - TRBJ2-1 TRBV4-2 TGTGCCAGCAGCCAAGACAACAATAGCAGAGAGCAGTTCTTC CASSQDNNSREQFF
- - TRBJ1-4 TRBV13 TGTGCCAGCAGCGCGGGACTTCCATTTAATGAAAAACTGTTTTTT CASSAGLPFNEKLFF
few - TRBJ1-3 TRBV7-2 TGTGCCAGCAGCTTAGAGGTGGGGCCTTATGGAAACACCATATATTTT CASSLEVGPYGNTIYF
- TRBD2 TRBJ2-1 TRBV30 TGTGCCTGGACGCTAGCGGGAGGCAGTACCTACAATGAGCAGTTCTTC CAWTLAGGSTYNEQFF
few TRBD2 TRBJ2-3 TRBV30 TGTGCCTGGAGTGTAGGAATGGGGGAGGGTACGCAGTATTTT CAWSVGMGEGTQYF
few - TRBJ2-5 TRBV23-1 TGCGCCAGCAGTCAAGTAAGGGAGGAGACCCAGTACTTC CASSQVREETQYF
- TRBD1 TRBJ2-1 TRBV7-3 TGTGCCAGCAGCTTCGGGACAGGGGAGGACAATGAGCAGTTCTTC CASSFGTGEDNEQFF
- - TRBJ2-5 TRBV11-2 TGTGCCAGCAGCTCCCTACGAGGAGAGACCCAGTACTTC CASSSLRGETQYF
few TRBD1 TRBJ2-1 TRBV11-2 TGTGCCAGCAGGCCAAAGGGACAGGACAATGAGCAGTTCTTC CASRPKGQDNEQFF
- TRBD1 TRBJ2-2 TRBV29-1 TGCAGCGTTGGGGACAGGGGGCGCCGTGACGGGGAGCTGTTTTTT CSVGDRGRRDGELFF
few TRBD1 TRBJ2-1 TRBV30 TGTGCCTGGAGTTTTCTAATCCGAGGGGGCTCGGAGCAGTTCTTC CAWSFLIRGGSEQFF
few TRBD1 TRBJ1-5 TRBV7-9 TGTGCCAGCAGCTTAGCCAGGGGGCCCAATCAGCCCCAGCATTTT CASSLARGPNQPQHF
- - TRBJ2-5 TRBV5-1 TGCGCCAGCACACCAGGCGTAATGAAAGAGACCCAGTACTTC CASTPGVMKETQYF
- - TRBJ2-7 TRBV30 TGTGCCTGGAGAGTCGGCTCCTACGAGCAGTACTTC CAWRVGSYEQYF
- TRBD2 TRBJ2-3 TRBV7-9 TGTGCCAGCAGCTCTGCAGCGGGACCTCTCACAGATACGCAGTATTTT CASSSAAGPLTDTQYF
few - TRBJ1-2 TRBV4-1 TGCGCCAGCAGCCAAGATCTCAGCAGAACCCGTCGACTTTATGGCTACACCTTC CASSQDLSRTRRLYGYTF
few TRBD2 TRBJ2-1 TRBV15 TGTGCCACCAGCAGAGAGGGGACTAGCGGGACCTACAATGAGCAGTTCTTC CATSREGTSGTYNEQFF